There are many counts of the clone carrying this TCR beta chain. The antigen is undetermined. The cDNA was synthesized by 5'RACE incorporating 10-nucleotide random UMIs. TCRdb passed the 5' RACE reads through MiXCR, listing each CDR3 protein once. The sample has about 44,000 distinct CDR3 sequences; about a fifth are singletons. Time point of the sample: technical triplicate 3. V lost 0 bases to trimming and J lost 0 bases, with 6 bases between them. The CDR3 loop spans 14 amino acids. Germline values: CDR1 SGHRS, CDR2 YFSETQ. The data originate from a study of neurological immune-mediated disorders. General observations from the study: The expanded clones of different subjects shared no CDR3 amino acid sequences (suggesting private repertoires in all groups).

Sequenced material: PBMCs. This TCR came from a man between 60 and 75 years old with HTLV-1-associated myelopathy (HAM/TSP). The chain is built from TRBV5-1 and TRBJ1-1; D gene ambiguous. CDR3 in amino acids: CASSLAAMNTEAFF. CDR3 sequence (DNA): TGCGCCAGCAGCTTGGCGGCCATGAACACTGAAGCTTTCTTT.